The following is a TCR beta chain sequence with its context. The PCR employed 60 Vbeta primers together with 13 Jbeta primers. Repertoires were generated with immunoSEQ multiplex PCR, while TCRdb's copy carries only in-frame clones and drops some. The data show some 200,000 clones, 70% to 80% seen once. The data stem from a study of cytomegalovirus exposure and HLA in healthy donors. This CDR3 has 18 amino acids. V was trimmed by 3 bases and J by 5 bases, leaving 25 bases between them. The germline CDR1 and CDR2 sequences are SGHRS and YFSETQ. This sequence joins TRBV5-1 and TRBJ2-3; no clear D gene. Sequences were obtained from PBMCs. The TCR was taken from a girl aged 2 to 9 in good health and CMV-seronegative. CDR3 residues: CASSSIMSLGRMGDTQYF. The DNA of the CDR3 is TGCGCCAGCAGCTCCATAATGTCCTTGGGCAGGATGGGAGATACGCAGTATTTT.